Listed below are T cell receptor beta chains from one sample, sequenced in a study of T-cell memory formation after mild COVID-19. One entry per CDR3 protein, called by TCRdb with MiXCR from the 5' RACE reads. The data contain some 120,000 distinct CDR3 sequences, about 6% of them singletons. The sequencing sample was made of PBMCs or a T cell subset sorted from them (not recorded which). Receptor source: an adult woman who had mild COVID-19 (a few samples of this study predate the infection). Cell type and time point are not known. The CDR3 runs from the conserved cysteine through the conserved F or W. The order of the fields is J gene, clone size, D gene, V gene, CDR3 protein, CDR3 DNA. The D gene is left open where the match is weak. Expanded clones are given a class, and other clones once, few, many or no size at all.

J: TRBJ1-2; size: few; D: .; V: TRBV6-5; CDR3: CATGQTMAYTF; DNA: TGTGCCACCGGACAGACCATGGCCTACACCTTC
J: TRBJ1-2; size: .; D: .; V: TRBV12-3/TRBV12-4; CDR3: CASSLGPVGYTF; DNA: TGTGCCAGCAGTTTGGGGCCAGTTGGCTACACCTTC
J: TRBJ1-6; size: many; D: .; V: TRBV5-1; CDR3: CASSKRQRLNSPLHF; DNA: TGCGCCAGCAGCAAAAGACAGCGACTTAATTCACCCCTCCACTTT
J: TRBJ2-1; size: many; D: .; V: TRBV6-6; CDR3: CASSYLPGTNNEQFF; DNA: TGTGCCAGCAGTTACCTGCCCGGGACAAACAATGAGCAGTTCTTC
J: TRBJ2-5; size: few; D: TRBD2; V: TRBV6-2/TRBV6-3; CDR3: CASSYSTISGDIETQYF; DNA: TGTGCCAGCAGTTACTCGACGATTAGCGGGGATATAGAGACCCAGTACTTC
J: TRBJ2-1; size: .; D: TRBD2; V: TRBV12-3/TRBV12-4; CDR3: CASSPLAGKLAEQFF; DNA: TGTGCCAGCAGTCCGCTAGCGGGGAAGCTGGCTGAGCAGTTCTTC
J: TRBJ2-1; size: .; D: .; V: TRBV24-1; CDR3: CATSDPTTDTPTMAQFF; DNA: TGTGCCACCAGTGACCCAACGACAGATACTCCTACAATGGCGCAGTTCTTC
J: TRBJ2-1; size: many; D: TRBD2; V: TRBV5-1; CDR3: CASMSGGPQFF; DNA: TGCGCCAGCATGTCGGGAGGCCCCCAGTTCTTC
J: TRBJ1-5; size: few; D: TRBD1; V: TRBV4-1; CDR3: CASSPLPTGTYQPQHF; DNA: TGCGCCAGCAGCCCCCTCCCGACAGGGACCTATCAGCCCCAGCATTTT
J: TRBJ2-1; size: many; D: TRBD2; V: TRBV5-1; CDR3: CASSLDPSGGSWYNEQFF; DNA: TGCGCCAGCAGCTTGGACCCTAGCGGGGGCTCGTGGTACAATGAGCAGTTCTTC
J: TRBJ2-4; size: .; D: .; V: TRBV15; CDR3: CATSRDRAGANIQYF; DNA: TGTGCCACCAGCAGAGATAGGGCAGGGGCAAACATTCAGTACTTC
J: TRBJ1-5; size: few; D: .; V: TRBV12-3/TRBV12-4; CDR3: CASSIGGRQPQHF; DNA: TGTGCCAGCAGTATTGGAGGGAGACAGCCCCAGCATTTT
J: TRBJ1-2; size: many; D: .; V: TRBV19; CDR3: CASSHRSNYGYTF; DNA: TGTGCCAGTTCTCACAGGTCTAACTATGGCTACACCTTC
J: TRBJ1-2; size: .; D: .; V: TRBV12-3/TRBV12-4; CDR3: CASRERGANYGYTF; DNA: TGTGCCAGCAGGGAAAGGGGAGCTAACTATGGCTACACCTTC
J: TRBJ2-5; size: few; D: TRBD2; V: TRBV20-1; CDR3: CSARTVLGGTPSGSSETQYF; DNA: TGCAGTGCTAGGACGGTACTCGGGGGTACTCCTAGCGGGAGTTCGGAGACCCAGTACTTC
J: TRBJ1-2; size: .; D: .; V: TRBV7-2; CDR3: CASSLVVGDQDGYTF; DNA: TGTGCCAGCAGCTTAGTTGTAGGGGATCAGGATGGCTACACCTTC
J: TRBJ2-7; size: few; D: .; V: TRBV18; CDR3: CASSSLAQEQYF; DNA: TGTGCCAGCTCATCCTTGGCTCAGGAGCAGTACTTC
J: TRBJ2-7; size: few; D: TRBD2; V: TRBV5-1; CDR3: CASRKLAGASWEQYF; DNA: TGCGCCAGCCGCAAACTAGCGGGAGCATCGTGGGAGCAGTACTTC